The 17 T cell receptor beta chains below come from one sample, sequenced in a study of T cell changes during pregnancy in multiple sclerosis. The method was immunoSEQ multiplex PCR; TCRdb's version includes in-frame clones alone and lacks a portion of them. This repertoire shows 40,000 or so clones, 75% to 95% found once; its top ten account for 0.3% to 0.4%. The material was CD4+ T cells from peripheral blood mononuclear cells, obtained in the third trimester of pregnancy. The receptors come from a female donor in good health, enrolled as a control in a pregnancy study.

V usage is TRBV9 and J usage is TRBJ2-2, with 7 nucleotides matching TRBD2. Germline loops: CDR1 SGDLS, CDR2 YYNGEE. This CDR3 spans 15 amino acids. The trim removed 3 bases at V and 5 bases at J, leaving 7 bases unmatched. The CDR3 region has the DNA TGTGCCAGCAGCGCCCTCCGGGGAGGGACCGGGGAGCTGTTTTTT. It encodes CASSALRGGTGELFF.

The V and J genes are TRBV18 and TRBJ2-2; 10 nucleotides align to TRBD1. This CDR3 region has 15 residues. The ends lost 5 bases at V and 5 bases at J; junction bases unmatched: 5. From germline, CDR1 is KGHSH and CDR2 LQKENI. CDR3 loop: CASSTGTGATGELFF. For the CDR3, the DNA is TGTGCCAGCTCAACCGGGACAGGGGCAACCGGGGAGCTGTTTTTT.

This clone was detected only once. The CDR3 protein is CASSLALSGFPYEQYF. The CDR3 DNA sequence: TGTGCCAGCAGCTTAGCGCTTAGCGGATTCCCCTACGAGCAGTACTTC. The genes are TRBV7-2 and TRBJ2-7, with D possibly being TRBD2 (6 bases). This CDR3 has 16 residues. V was cut by 0 bases and J by 2 bases, with 14 bases left in between. In germline, CDR1 is SGHTA, CDR2 FQGNSA. The complete variable domain, with remaining parts taken from reference TRBV7-2 and TRBJ2-7, reads GAGVSQSPSNKVTEKGKDVELRCDPISGHTALYWYRQSLGQGLEFLIYFQGNSAPDKSGLPSDRFSAERTGGSVSTLTIQRTQQEDSAVYLCASSLALSGFPYEQYFGPGTRLTVT.

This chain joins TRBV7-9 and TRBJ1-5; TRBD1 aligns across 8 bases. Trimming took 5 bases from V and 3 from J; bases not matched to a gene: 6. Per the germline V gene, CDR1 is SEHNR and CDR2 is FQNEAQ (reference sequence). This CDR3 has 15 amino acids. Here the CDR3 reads CASSPTGGPNQPQHF. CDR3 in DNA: TGTGCCAGCAGCCCCACAGGGGGTCCCAATCAGCCCCAGCATTTT. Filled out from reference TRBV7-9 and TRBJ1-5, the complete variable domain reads DTGVSQNPRHKITKRGQNVTFRCDPISEHNRLYWYRQTLGQGPEFLTYFQNEAQLEKSRLLSDRFSAERPKGSFSTLEIQRTEQGDSAMYLCASSPTGGPNQPQHFGDGTRLSIL.

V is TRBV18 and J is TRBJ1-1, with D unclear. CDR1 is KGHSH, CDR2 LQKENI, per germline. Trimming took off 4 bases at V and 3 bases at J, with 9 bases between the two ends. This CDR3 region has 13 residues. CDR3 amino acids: CASSQQEDTEAFF. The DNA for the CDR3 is TGTGCCAGCTCACAGCAGGAGGACACTGAAGCTTTCTTT.

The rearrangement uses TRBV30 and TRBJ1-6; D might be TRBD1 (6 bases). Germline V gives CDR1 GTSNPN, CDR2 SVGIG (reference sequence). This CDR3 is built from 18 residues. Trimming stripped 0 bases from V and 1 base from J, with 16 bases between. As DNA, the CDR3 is TGTGCCTGGAGTGTCGGCAGGGGTTCGGGTTCCTATAATTCACCCCTCCACTTT. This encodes CAWSVGRGSGSYNSPLHF.

The CDR3 is CSATGANVNTEAFF. DNA for the CDR3: TGCAGCGCAACAGGGGCAAATGTGAACACTGAAGCTTTCTTT. This chain links TRBV29-1 with TRBJ1-1, with 7 bases matching TRBD1. V was pared by 7 bases and J by 0 bases, with 8 bases of the junction left unmatched. Germline assignment: CDR1 SQVTM and CDR2 ANQGSEA. This CDR3 has 14 amino acids.

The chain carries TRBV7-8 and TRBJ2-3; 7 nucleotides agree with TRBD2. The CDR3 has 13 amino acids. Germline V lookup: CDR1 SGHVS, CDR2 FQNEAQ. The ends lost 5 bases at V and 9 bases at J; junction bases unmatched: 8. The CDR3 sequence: CASSAGGRRTQYF. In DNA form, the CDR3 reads TGTGCCAGCAGCGCCGGGGGGAGAAGGACGCAGTATTTT.

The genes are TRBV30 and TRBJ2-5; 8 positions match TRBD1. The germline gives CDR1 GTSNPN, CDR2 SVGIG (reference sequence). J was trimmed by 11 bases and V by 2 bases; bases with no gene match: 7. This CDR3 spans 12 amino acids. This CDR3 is CAWSPTGGEQYF. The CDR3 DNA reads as TGTGCCTGGAGTCCCACAGGGGGTGAGCAGTACTTC. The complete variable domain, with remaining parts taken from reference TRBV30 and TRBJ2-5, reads SQTIHQWPATLVQPVGSPLSLECTVEGTSNPNLYWYRQAAGRGLQLLFYSVGIGQISSEVPQNLSASRPQDRQFILSSKKLLLSDSGFYLCAWSPTGGEQYFGPGTRLLVL.

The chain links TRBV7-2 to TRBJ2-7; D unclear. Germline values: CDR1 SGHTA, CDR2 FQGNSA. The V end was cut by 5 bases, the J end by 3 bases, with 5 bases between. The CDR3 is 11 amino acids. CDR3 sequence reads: CASSPRYEQYF. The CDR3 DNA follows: TGTGCCAGCAGCCCCCGCTACGAGCAGTACTTC.

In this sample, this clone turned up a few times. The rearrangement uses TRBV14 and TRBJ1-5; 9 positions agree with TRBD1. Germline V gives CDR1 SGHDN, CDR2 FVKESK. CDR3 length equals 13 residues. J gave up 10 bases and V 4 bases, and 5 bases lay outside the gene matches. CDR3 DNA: TGTGCCAGCAGCCGGGACAGGGTAGGTCCCCAGCATTTT. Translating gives CASSRDRVGPQHF.

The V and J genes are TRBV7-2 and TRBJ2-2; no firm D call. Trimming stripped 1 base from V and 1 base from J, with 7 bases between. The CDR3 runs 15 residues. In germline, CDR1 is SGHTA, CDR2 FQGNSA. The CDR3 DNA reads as TGTGCCAGCAGCTTAGTTCGGAGGAACACCGGGGAGCTGTTTTTT. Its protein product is CASSLVRRNTGELFF.

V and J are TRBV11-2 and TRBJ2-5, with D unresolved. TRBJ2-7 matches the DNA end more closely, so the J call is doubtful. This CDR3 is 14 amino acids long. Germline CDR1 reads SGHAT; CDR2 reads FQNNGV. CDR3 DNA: TGTGCCAGCAGCCCCCGTAAAAGCTCCTACGAGCAGTACTTC. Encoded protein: CASSPRKSSYEQYF.

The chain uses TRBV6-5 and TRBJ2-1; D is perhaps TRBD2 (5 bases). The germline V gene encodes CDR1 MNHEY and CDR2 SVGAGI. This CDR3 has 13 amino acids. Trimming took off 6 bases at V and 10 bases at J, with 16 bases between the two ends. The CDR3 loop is CASSITSLGEQFF. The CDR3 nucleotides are TGTGCCAGCAGCATCACTAGTTTAGGCGAGCAGTTCTTC.

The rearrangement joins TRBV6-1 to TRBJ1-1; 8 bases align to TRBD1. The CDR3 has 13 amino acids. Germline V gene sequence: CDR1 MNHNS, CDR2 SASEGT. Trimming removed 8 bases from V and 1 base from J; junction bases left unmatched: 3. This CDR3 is CASQGQANTEAFF. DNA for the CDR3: TGTGCCAGCCAGGGACAGGCGAACACTGAAGCTTTCTTT.

This CDR3 reads CAISGPAGGSLDDNEQFF. CDR3 sequence (DNA): TGTGCCATCAGTGGCCCAGCGGGAGGATCTTTGGACGACAATGAGCAGTTCTTC. The V gene is TRBV10-3, the J gene TRBJ2-1; 9 bases match TRBD2. CDR1 is ENHRY, CDR2 SYGVKD, per germline. The CDR3 loop spans 18 amino acids. V dropped 4 bases and J dropped 5; count of bases not matched to a gene: 15.

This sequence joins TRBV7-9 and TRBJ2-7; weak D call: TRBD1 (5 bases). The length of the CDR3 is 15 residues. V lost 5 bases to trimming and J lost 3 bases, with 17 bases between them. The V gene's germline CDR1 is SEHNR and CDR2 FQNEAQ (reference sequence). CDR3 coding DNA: TGTGCCAGCAGCCCCAAGGTCAGGGTCGGCTACGAGCAGTACTTC. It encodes CASSPKVRVGYEQYF.